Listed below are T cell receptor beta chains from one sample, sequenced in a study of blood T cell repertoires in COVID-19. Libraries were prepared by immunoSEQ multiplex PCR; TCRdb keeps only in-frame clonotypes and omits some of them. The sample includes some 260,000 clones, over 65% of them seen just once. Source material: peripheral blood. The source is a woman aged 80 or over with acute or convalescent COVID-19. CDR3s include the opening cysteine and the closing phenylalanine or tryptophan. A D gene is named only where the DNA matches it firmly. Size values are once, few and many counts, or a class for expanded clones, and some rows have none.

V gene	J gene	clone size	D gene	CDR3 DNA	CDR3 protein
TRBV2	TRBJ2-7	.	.	TGTGCCAGCATGGGCGGGCACGAGCAGTACTTC	CASMGGHEQYF
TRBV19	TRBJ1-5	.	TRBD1	TGTGCCAGTAGAGGGACAGGGGTTTTGGGGCAGCCCCAGCATTTT	CASRGTGVLGQPQHF
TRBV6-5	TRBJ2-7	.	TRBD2	TGTGCCAGCAGCCAGGACGGGAGGACTACCTACGAGCAGTACTTC	CASSQDGRTTYEQYF
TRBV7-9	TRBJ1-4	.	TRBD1	TGTGCCAGCAGCTTAGGGGACAGGAAAGGTGAAAAACTGTTTTTT	CASSLGDRKGEKLFF
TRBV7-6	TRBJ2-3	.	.	TGTGCCAGCAGCTCCGGGACTTCGGGGAATACGCAGTATTTT	CASSSGTSGNTQYF
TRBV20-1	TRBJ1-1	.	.	TGCAGTGCTAGTGGTCCCCTTTTTGAAGCTTTCTTT	CSASGPLFEAFF
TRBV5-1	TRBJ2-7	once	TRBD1	TGCGCCAGCAGCCCCACGGGACAGGGGGCTTACGAGCAGTACTTC	CASSPTGQGAYEQYF
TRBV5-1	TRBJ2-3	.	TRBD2	TGCGCCAGCAGCTTGGGGACTAGCGGGAGTGGGGATACGCAGTATTTT	CASSLGTSGSGDTQYF
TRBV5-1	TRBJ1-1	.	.	TGCGCCAGCAGCTTGGGACAGATGAACACTGAAGCTTTCTTT	CASSLGQMNTEAFF
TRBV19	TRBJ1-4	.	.	TGTGCCAGTAGTAGCGGACAGCTAAGATTTGAAAAACTGTTTTTT	CASSSGQLRFEKLFF
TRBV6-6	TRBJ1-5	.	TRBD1	TGTGCCACCCTCCGACAGGGGCCAGCCAATCAGCCCCAGCATTTT	CATLRQGPANQPQHF
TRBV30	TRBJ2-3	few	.	TGTGCCTCAACTAGCGGGACAGGGGATACGCAGTATTTT	CASTSGTGDTQYF
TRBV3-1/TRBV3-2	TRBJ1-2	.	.	TGTGCCAGCAGCCAAGGGCCCGAGGGCACCTTC	CASSQGPEGTF
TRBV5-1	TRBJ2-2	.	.	TGCGCCAGCAGCTTCGGCGGGGAGCTGTTTTTT	CASSFGGELFF
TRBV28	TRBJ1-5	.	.	TGTGCCAGCAGTTTACCCCAAAGCAATCAGCCCCAGCATTTT	CASSLPQSNQPQHF
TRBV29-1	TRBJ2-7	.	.	TGCAGCGTTGTGGAGGGCTCCTACGAGCAGTACTTC	CSVVEGSYEQYF
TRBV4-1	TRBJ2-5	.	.	TGCGCCAGCAGCCAAGAAATCCAGGGCGGAAAGACCCAGTACTTC	CASSQEIQGGKTQYF
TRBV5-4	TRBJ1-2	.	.	TGTGCCAGCAGCTTGCGGGGAAGGTATGGCTACACCTTC	CASSLRGRYGYTF
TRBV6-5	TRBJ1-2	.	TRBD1	TGTGCCAGCAGTTATGACAGGGGTCGCGGCTACACCTTC	CASSYDRGRGYTF
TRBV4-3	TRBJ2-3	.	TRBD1	TGCGCCAGCAGCCAAGAGCGACAGGGTTCGCAGTATTTT	CASSQERQGSQYF
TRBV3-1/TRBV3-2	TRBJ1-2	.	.	TGTGCCAGCAGCCAGTCTTATGGCTACACCTTC	CASSQSYGYTF
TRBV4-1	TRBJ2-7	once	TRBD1	TGCGCCAGCAGCCAAGATAGGGACAGGGGGAAAACGCAGTACTTC	CASSQDRDRGKTQYF
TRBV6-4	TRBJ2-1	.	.	TGTGCCAGCAGTGACGGACTAGAGCAGTTCTTC	CASSDGLEQFF
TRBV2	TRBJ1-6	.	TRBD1	TGTGCCAGCAGAGGAACCGGGACAGGGGAGTCACCCCTCCACTTT	CASRGTGTGESPLHF
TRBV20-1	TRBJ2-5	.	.	TGCAGTGCTAGTCAGGCGGGAATAGAGACCCAGTACTTC	CSASQAGIETQYF
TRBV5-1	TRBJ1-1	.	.	TGCGCCAGCAACCCCGTCCAGGGTGATATAGCTGAAGCTTTCTTT	CASNPVQGDIAEAFF
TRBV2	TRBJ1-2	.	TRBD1	TGTGCCAGCACGGGGGACAGGGGTCCCCTTAACTATGGCTACACCTTC	CASTGDRGPLNYGYTF
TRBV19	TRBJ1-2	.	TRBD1	TGTGCCAGTAGTATACCGGGACAGGGCTATGGCTACACCTTC	CASSIPGQGYGYTF
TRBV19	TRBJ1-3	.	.	TGTGCCAGTAGTGGACAGTACTCTGGAAACACCATATATTTT	CASSGQYSGNTIYF
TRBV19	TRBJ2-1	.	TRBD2	TGTGCCAGTAGTCTGGGGACTAGCGGTGCCTACAATGAGCAGTTCTTC	CASSLGTSGAYNEQFF
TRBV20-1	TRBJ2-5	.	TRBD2	TGCAGTGCTAGTTTTCCCGGGACTAGCGGCCAAGAGACCCAGTACTTC	CSASFPGTSGQETQYF
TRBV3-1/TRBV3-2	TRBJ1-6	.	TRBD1	TGTGCCAGCAGCCAAGACGGGGGGACAGGGGTTTCACCCCTCCACTTT	CASSQDGGTGVSPLHF
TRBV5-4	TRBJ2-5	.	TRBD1	TGTGCCAGCAGCCCGGGACAGGGCTACCAAGAGACCCAGTACTTC	CASSPGQGYQETQYF
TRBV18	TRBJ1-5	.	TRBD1	TGTGCCAGCTCACCCGGGACAGGTTTCAATCAGCCCCAGCATTTT	CASSPGTGFNQPQHF
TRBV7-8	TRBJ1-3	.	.	TGTGCCAGCAGCCAGTATAATTACAGGGTTGGAAACACCATATATTTT	CASSQYNYRVGNTIYF
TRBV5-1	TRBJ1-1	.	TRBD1	TGCGCCAGCAGCTCAACAGGGGCCTTTGGTACTGAAGCTTTCTTT	CASSSTGAFGTEAFF
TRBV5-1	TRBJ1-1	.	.	TGCGCCAGCAGCGCTAAGACAGCGAACACTGAAGCTTTCTTT	CASSAKTANTEAFF